This T cell receptor (beta chain) comes out of a study of somatic mutations in cytotoxic T cells in rheumatoid arthritis. The wider study: Collection of patient blood (under 34 ml EDTA) took place right after diagnosis, before any treatment. In some cases, T-cell populations stained with V beta antibodies were flow-sorted at nearly 100% purity, and these included V beta1+ cells sequenced for TCRB.

Sequenced by immunoSEQ multiplex PCR; TCRdb stores in-frame clones only, minus some. The sample lists some 14,000 clones, around four fifths occurring once. Germline-derived CDR1 and CDR2 are SEHNR and FQNEAQ (reference sequence). The CDR3 runs 15 residues. V lost 1 base to trimming and J lost 5 bases; unmatched junction nucleotides: 4. V and J are TRBV7-9 and TRBJ2-5; 10 bases align to TRBD1. The receptor comes from an adult with rheumatoid arthritis. The sample consisted of CD8+ T cells sorted from blood. CDR3 DNA sequence: TGTGCCAGCAGCTTAGGGACAGGGGGTTTGGAGACCCAGTACTTC. This sequence encodes CASSLGTGGLETQYF.